This entry lists 18 T cell receptor beta chains sequenced from one sample in a study of cytomegalovirus exposure and HLA in healthy donors. The PCR contained 60 Vbeta and 13 Jbeta primers. Some clones are missing from TCRdb's copy, which holds only in-frame ones; the method was immunoSEQ multiplex PCR. Among around 120,000 clones, 75% to 80% were seen once, and the ten largest hold 2.5% to 3.5%. Input material: PBMCs. The receptors originated from a woman aged 25-40 years in good health and CMV-seropositive.

This CDR3 reads CASSLNVGGSGQETQYF. The DNA for the CDR3 is TGTGCCAGCAGCTTAAATGTGGGGGGTAGCGGGCAAGAGACCCAGTACTTC. This chain uses TRBV7-6 with TRBJ2-5, with 7 bases fitting TRBD2. The CDR3 totals 17 residues. The germline gives CDR1 SGHVS, CDR2 FNYEAQ. The ends lost 2 bases at V and 2 bases at J; junction bases unmatched: 11.

This clone was seen more than once but under ten times. The V call is TRBV19, the J call TRBJ2-2; 14 nucleotides line up with TRBD2. The ends lost 5 bases at V and 4 bases at J; junction bases unmatched: 3. CDR1 is LNHDA and CDR2 is SQIVND in the germline V gene (reference sequence). CDR3 length equals 16 residues. The CDR3 DNA is TGTGCCAGTAGTGAGACTAGCGGGGGGGTCACCGGGGAGCTGTTTTTT. As protein: CASSETSGGVTGELFF.

In DNA, the CDR3 is TGTGCCAGCAGTTCAGGCGGGGCGAACAATGAGCAGTTCTTC. Residues: CASSSGGANNEQFF. The chain combines TRBV6-1 with TRBJ2-1, with D possibly matching TRBD2 (6 bases). The germline gives CDR1 MNHNS, CDR2 SASEGT. The CDR3 is 14 residues long. Trimming removed 5 bases at V and 5 bases at J, with 13 bases between.

A remark on this clone: This CDR3 is also generated by other DNA sequences in the sample. The chain has TRBV7-2 and TRBJ2-7; 8 nucleotides agree with TRBD2. V was pared by 4 bases and J by 3 bases, with 2 bases of the junction left unmatched. The CDR3 spans 13 residues. Germline-derived CDR1 and CDR2 are SGHTA and FQGNSA. The chain's CDR3 is CASSSAGGYEQYF. The CDR3 DNA reads TGTGCCAGCAGCTCCGCGGGGGGCTACGAGCAGTACTTC.

This sequence joins TRBV15 and TRBJ2-3, with D maybe TRBD1 (7 bases). Trimming removed 2 bases at V and 6 bases at J, with 18 bases between. CDR3 size: 16 residues. Per germline, CDR1 LNHNV and CDR2 YYDKDF (reference sequence). CDR3 coding DNA: TGTGCCACCAGCAGATCGGGGGACAGCTATCTCGATACGCAGTATTTT. Translation: CATSRSGDSYLDTQYF.

This clone showed up just once. V is TRBV28 and J is TRBJ2-7; no clear D. V was clipped by 3 bases and J by 1 base, with 4 bases between them. Germline lookup yields CDR1 MDHEN and CDR2 SYDVKM. The CDR3 consists of 12 residues. DNA for the CDR3: TGTGCCAGCAGTTTGGAGTCCTACGAGCAGTACTTC. This translates into CASSLESYEQYF.

In its sample, this clone was seen a few times. The gene calls are TRBV7-2 and TRBJ1-2; TRBD1 matches at 7 bases. The CDR3 has 15 amino acids. The germline V gene has CDR1 SGHTA and CDR2 FQGNSA. The trim removed 5 bases at V and 3 bases at J, leaving 9 bases unmatched. This CDR3 is CASSPTTGLHYGYTF. The CDR3 nucleotides are TGTGCCAGCAGCCCAACGACAGGGCTTCACTATGGCTACACCTTC.

This clone was seen only a few times. The chain has TRBV7-2 and TRBJ2-2; 9 bases are shared with TRBD2. This CDR3 is 16 amino acids long. CDR1 SGHTA and CDR2 FQGNSA come from the germline V gene. V shed 3 bases and J 6 bases; nucleotides not matched to a gene: 8. The CDR3 is CASSLRRGGQAGELFF. Here the CDR3 DNA reads TGTGCCAGCAGCTTGCGGCGGGGGGGCCAAGCCGGGGAGCTGTTTTTT.

DNA for the CDR3: TGCGCCAGCAGGAGGGGCGCGGGGGCGGGGGCCTACGAGCAGTACTTC. Encoded protein: CASRRGAGAGAYEQYF. This sequence joins TRBV5-1 and TRBJ2-7; a weak D match, TRBD2 (7 bases). Germline V gene data show CDR1 as SGHRS and CDR2 as YFSETQ. The germline V and J ends were trimmed by 5 bases and 2 bases, with 20 bases remaining between them. The CDR3 is made up of 16 amino acids.

The V and J genes are TRBV5-5 and TRBJ1-2; maybe TRBD1 (5 bases). The CDR3 contains 15 residues. Germline V CDR1 and CDR2: SGHKS, YYEKEE (reference sequence). Trimming stripped 4 bases from V and 4 bases from J, with 17 bases between. CDR3 sequence: CASSPVGGTTYGYTF. The CDR3, as DNA: TGTGCCAGCAGCCCAGTCGGAGGGACGACCTATGGCTACACCTTC.

This clone was picked up a small number of times. The rearrangement links TRBV11-2 to TRBJ1-4; TRBD1 matches 8 bases. This CDR3 is built from 14 residues. The germline CDR1 and CDR2 sequences are SGHAT and FQNNGV. V lost 8 bases and J lost 9; bases outside the gene matches: 11. CDR3 in amino acids: CASGTGTGVQKLFF. The CDR3 bases are TGTGCCAGCGGGACCGGGACAGGCGTGCAAAAACTGTTTTTT.

This chain links TRBV4-1 with TRBJ2-3; D is perhaps TRBD2 (6 bases). Trimming took off 3 bases at V and 0 bases at J, with 16 bases between the two ends. The CDR3 totals 17 residues. Germline lookup yields CDR1 MGHRA and CDR2 YSYEKL. CDR3 sequence: CASSQASTSLSTDTQYF. Written as DNA, the CDR3 is TGCGCCAGCAGCCAGGCCAGCACTAGCCTCAGCACAGATACGCAGTATTTT.

J is TRBJ2-3 and V is TRBV18, with TRBD2 identical over 8 bases. Germline lookup yields CDR1 KGHSH and CDR2 LQKENI. The CDR3 covers 19 residues. The J segment lost 4 bases and the V segment lost 1 base, leaving 16 bases of the junction unmatched. CDR3 sequence reads: CASSPLNPAGADGADTQYF. The CDR3 DNA reads as TGTGCCAGCTCACCACTCAATCCAGCGGGGGCCGATGGGGCAGATACGCAGTATTTT.

The chain links TRBV29-1 to TRBJ2-2; D is unresolved. This CDR3 spans 13 amino acids. Deletions cut 3 bases from V and 0 bases from J, with 5 bases between. Germline assignment: CDR1 SQVTM and CDR2 ANQGSEA. The CDR3 spells CSVEFTNTGELFF. CDR3 sequence (DNA): TGCAGCGTTGAGTTTACGAACACCGGGGAGCTGTTTTTT.

This chain joins TRBV27 and TRBJ2-2; the D is unclear. Looked up from germline, CDR1 is MNHEY and CDR2 is SMNVEV (reference sequence). Trimming took off 6 bases at V and 2 bases at J, with 7 bases between the two ends. CDR3 length: 13 amino acids. Written as DNA, the CDR3 is TGTGCCAGCAGCAACAGAAACACCGGGGAGCTGTTTTTT. This sequence encodes CASSNRNTGELFF.

This rearrangement joins TRBV28 to TRBJ1-1; D is perhaps TRBD1 (5 bases). The CDR3 is 12 amino acids. Trimming removed 5 bases from V and 5 bases from J, with 9 bases in between. Germline CDR1 is MDHEN and CDR2 is SYDVKM. The CDR3, as DNA: TGTGCCAGCAGTCCAAGACAGACTGAAGCTTTCTTT. Its protein is CASSPRQTEAFF.

The chain recombines TRBV10-1 with TRBJ2-1, with 12 bases aligning to TRBD2. Germline values: CDR1 WNHNN, CDR2 SYGVQD (reference sequence). This CDR3 comprises 14 residues. The CDR3 reads CASAGLAGFNEQFF. DNA of the CDR3: TGCGCTTCCGCAGGACTAGCGGGGTTCAATGAGCAGTTCTTC.

This chain links TRBV4-3 with TRBJ2-1, with 15 bases aligning to TRBD2. In germline, CDR1 is LGHNA, CDR2 YSLEER. This CDR3 is 15 amino acids long. V was clipped by 2 bases and J by 10 bases; unmatched bases: 3. The CDR3 region is CASSQWGLAGGEQFF. The CDR3 DNA sequence: TGCGCCAGCAGCCAATGGGGACTAGCGGGGGGAGAGCAGTTCTTC.